The present T cell receptor (beta chain) was sequenced within a study of blood T cell repertoires in COVID-19 (dated by TCRdb to 2018 to 2020). Regarding the complete study: Samples covering the acute and convalescent phases of COVID-19 were provided by collaborators in the United States, Italy and Spain. The prospective study material was composed of cDNA or gDNA derived from T cells, B-cell-depleted T cells, or PBMCs. Deeply sampled blood TCRbeta repertoires from subjects exposed to, actively infected with, or recovered from COVID-19 were included in the dataset. The repertoires were released in a freely available public database intended as a resource for research on the immune response to SARS-CoV-2. The samples were drawn from the first 160 participants of the ongoing ImmuneRACE study and from more than 1,000 subjects provided by 6 global collaborators. Sample metadata almost always included a de-identified subject ID, COVID-19 status, age in years and sex. HLA class I and class II types, where available, came from metadata supplied by the sample provider rather than from assay-based typing.

Participants in the prospective study were enrolled through a virtual design, were aged roughly 18 to 100 years, and lived in under 25 United States geographic areas. Cohort assignment in the prospective study relied on participant-reported clinical history from a screening survey and a study questionnaire. A participant counted as exposed if, within 2 weeks of entering the study, that participant had been in contact with someone who had a PCR-confirmed or clinician-diagnosed COVID-19 case. Each participant in the prospective study had whole blood, serum and a nasopharyngeal or oropharyngeal swab collected by mobile phlebotomists. Participants in the prospective study had the option to provide additional blood draws and questionnaires over an approximately 2-month period. Blood samples from the prospective study were shipped frozen or at room temperature prior to DNA extraction. CDR1 and CDR2, looked up from the germline V gene, are MDHEN and SYDVKM. Unmatched junction bases come to 5, with V trimmed by 3 bases and J by 4 bases. Inclusive of the bounding cysteine and phenylalanine, the CDR3 is 14 residues long. The DNA shown is the 42-base CDR3, in frame from base 1.

On the study overall, not on this receptor specifically: How much clinical and demographic metadata was included differed by source and by participant, and the metadata was provided uncurated.

Concerning this clone itself: Its antigen is unknown. Per-base qualities were not stored, and no clone one base away is much larger.

The immunoSEQ Assay, a bias-controlled multiplex PCR, was used to amplify TCRbeta CDR3 regions from genomic DNA. From the authors' description of their analysis: The number of nucleated cells in each sample was estimated by amplification of reference gene primers within the assay. To quantify the absolute abundance of each unique TCRbeta CDR3 rearrangement, sequence reads were collapsed and filtered. For each sample, productive Simpson clonality was calculated by taking the square root of Simpson's diversity index across productive rearrangements. The clones in this table, taken by TCRdb from immuneACCESS, are in-frame only. Not every clone is retained; where verified, under half of the shortfall comes from an unresolved V gene, and the cause of the rest is unknown. V and J calls plus clone size are reproduced from that table; the DNA served to infer D and trimming. The sample table contains 320,000 or so clones; only one count was recorded for 85% of them. Of the sample, under 2% falls within the top ten clones.

The specimen sequenced was PBMCs or T cells enriched from blood (not recorded which). This sequence originates from a woman in her thirties who had been exposed to COVID-19. This sequence uses TRBV28 and TRBJ1-2, with 7 central nucleotides matching TRBD1. The DNA is as follows: TGTGCCAGCAGTTTGGGGGCAGGGGGCTATGGCTACACCTTC. Its protein reads: CASSLGAGGYGYTF.